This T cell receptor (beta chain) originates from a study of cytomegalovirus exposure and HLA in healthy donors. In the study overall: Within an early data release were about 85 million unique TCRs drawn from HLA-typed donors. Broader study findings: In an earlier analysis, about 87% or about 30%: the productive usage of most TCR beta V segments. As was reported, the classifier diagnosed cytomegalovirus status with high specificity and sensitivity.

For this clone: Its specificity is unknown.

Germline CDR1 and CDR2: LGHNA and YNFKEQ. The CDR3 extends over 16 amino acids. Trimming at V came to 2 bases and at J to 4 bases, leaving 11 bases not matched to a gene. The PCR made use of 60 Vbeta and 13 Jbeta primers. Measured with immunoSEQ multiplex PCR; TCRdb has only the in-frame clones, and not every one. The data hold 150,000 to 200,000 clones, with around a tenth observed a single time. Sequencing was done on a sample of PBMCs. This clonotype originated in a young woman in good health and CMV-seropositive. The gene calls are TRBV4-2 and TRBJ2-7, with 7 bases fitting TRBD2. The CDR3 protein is CASSQQAAGVEYEQYF. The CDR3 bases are TGTGCCAGCAGCCAACAAGCGGCGGGAGTAGAATACGAGCAGTACTTC.